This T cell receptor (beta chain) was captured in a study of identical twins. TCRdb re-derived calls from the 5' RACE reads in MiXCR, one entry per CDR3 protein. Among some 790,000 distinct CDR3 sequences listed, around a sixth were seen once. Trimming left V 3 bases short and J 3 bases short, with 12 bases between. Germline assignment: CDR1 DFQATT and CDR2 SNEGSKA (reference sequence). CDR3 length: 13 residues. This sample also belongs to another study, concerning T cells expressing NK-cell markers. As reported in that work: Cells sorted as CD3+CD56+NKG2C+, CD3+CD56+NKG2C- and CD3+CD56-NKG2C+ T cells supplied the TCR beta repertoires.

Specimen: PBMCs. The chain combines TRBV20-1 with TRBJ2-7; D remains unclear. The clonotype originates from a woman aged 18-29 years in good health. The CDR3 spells CSASPAGYYEQYF. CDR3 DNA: TGCAGTGCTAGCCCCGCCGGATACTACGAGCAGTACTTC.